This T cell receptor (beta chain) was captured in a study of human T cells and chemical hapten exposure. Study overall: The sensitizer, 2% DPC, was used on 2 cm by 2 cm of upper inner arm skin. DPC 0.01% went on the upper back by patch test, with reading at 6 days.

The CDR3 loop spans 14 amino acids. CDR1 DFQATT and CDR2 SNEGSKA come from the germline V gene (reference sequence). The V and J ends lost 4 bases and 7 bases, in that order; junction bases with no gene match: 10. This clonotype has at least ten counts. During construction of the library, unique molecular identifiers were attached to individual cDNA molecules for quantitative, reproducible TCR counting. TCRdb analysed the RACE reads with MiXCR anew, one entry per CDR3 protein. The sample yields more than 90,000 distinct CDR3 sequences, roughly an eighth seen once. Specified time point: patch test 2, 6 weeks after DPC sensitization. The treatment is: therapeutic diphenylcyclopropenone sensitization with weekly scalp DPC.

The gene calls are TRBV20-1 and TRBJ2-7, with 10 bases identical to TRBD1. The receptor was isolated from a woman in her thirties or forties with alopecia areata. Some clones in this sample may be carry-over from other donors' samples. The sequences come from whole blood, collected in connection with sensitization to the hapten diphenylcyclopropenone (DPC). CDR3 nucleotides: TGCAGTGCTAACGGCGGGACAGGGGTTAGGGAGCAGTACTTC. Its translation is CSANGGTGVREQYF.